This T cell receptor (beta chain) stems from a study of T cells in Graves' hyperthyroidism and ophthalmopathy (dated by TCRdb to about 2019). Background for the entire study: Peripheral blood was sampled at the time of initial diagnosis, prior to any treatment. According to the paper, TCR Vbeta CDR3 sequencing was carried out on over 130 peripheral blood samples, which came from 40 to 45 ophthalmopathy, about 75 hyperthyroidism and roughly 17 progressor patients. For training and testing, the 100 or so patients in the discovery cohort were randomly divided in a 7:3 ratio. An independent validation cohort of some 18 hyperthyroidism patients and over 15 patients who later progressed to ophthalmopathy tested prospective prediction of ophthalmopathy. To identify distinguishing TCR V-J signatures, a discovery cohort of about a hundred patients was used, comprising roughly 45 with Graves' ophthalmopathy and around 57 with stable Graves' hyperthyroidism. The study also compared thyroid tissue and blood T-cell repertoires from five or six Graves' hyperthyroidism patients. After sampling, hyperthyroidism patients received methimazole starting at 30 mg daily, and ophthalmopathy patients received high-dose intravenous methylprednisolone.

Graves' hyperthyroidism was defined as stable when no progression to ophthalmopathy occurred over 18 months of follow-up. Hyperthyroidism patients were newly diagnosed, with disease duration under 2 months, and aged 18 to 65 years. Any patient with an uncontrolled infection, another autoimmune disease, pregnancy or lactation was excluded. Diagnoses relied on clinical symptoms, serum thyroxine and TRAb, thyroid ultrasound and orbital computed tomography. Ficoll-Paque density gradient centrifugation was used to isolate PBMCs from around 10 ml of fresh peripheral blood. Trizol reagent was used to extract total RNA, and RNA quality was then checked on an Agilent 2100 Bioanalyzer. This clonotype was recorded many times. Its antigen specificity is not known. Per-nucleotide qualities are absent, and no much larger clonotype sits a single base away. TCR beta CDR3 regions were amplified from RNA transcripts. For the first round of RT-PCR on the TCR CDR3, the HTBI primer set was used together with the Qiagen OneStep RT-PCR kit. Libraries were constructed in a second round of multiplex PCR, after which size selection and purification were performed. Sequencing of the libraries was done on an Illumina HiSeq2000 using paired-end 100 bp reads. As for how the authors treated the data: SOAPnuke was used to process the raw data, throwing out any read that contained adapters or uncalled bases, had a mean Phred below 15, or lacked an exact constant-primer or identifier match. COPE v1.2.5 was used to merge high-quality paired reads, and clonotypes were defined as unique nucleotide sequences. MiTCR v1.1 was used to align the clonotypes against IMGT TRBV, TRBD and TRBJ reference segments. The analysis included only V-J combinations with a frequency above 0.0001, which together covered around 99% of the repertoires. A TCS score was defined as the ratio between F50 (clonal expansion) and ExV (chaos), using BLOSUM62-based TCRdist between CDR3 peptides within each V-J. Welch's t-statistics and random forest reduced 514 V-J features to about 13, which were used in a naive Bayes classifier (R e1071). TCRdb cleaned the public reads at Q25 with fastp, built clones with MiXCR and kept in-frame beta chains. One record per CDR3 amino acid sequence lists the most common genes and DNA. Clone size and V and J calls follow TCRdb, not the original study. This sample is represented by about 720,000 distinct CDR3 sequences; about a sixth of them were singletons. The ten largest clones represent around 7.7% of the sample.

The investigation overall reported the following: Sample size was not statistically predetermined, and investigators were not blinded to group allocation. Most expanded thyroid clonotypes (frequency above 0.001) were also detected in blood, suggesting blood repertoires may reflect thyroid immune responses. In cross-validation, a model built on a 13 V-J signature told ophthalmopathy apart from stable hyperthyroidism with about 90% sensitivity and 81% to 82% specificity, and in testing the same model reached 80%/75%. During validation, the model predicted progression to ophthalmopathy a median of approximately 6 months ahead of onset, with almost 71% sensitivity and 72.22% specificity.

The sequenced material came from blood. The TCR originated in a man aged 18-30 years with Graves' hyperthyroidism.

At the DNA level, the sequence is TGTGCCAGCAGTTTATTCCCAGGGCGGGCAGATACGCAGTATTTT. Protein translation: CASSLFPGRADTQYF. The V and J segments used are TRBV28 and TRBJ2-3, with the D gene possibly TRBD1 or TRBD2, each one fitting 5 bases. The germline V gene yields MDHEN for CDR1 and SYDVKM for CDR2. The CDR3, cysteine through phenylalanine, is 15 amino acids long. The kept DNA is CDR3 alone, 45 bases in frame from the first base. V and J are truncated by 1 base and 4 bases respectively, leaving an intervening sequence of 12 bases.